Below, 20 T cell receptor beta chains from the same sample are listed, as sequenced in a study of cytomegalovirus exposure and HLA in healthy donors. 60 Vbeta and 13 Jbeta primers were used in PCR. The protocol was immunoSEQ multiplex PCR, while the TCRdb copy is restricted to in-frame clones and leaves out a portion. The sample consists of fewer than 200,000 clones, 75% to 85% of them appearing once. Source material: PBMCs. These receptors all come from a girl aged 2-10 years in good health and CMV-seropositive.

The chain carries TRBV5-1 and TRBJ1-1; no reliable D call. Germline assignment: CDR1 SGHRS and CDR2 YFSETQ. The CDR3 covers 15 residues. The V end lost 4 bases, the J end lost 4 bases, and 17 bases lay between the germline ends. CDR3 bases: TGCGCCAGCAGCATACCGACGAGAGGAGGCACTGAAGCTTTCTTT. Its protein product is CASSIPTRGGTEAFF.

This rearrangement joins TRBV7-9 to TRBJ2-3, with 7 bases matching TRBD2. This CDR3 has 15 amino acids. Germline lookup yields CDR1 SEHNR and CDR2 FQNEAQ (reference sequence). The junction had 10 bases not matched to a gene; V was cut back by 10 bases and J by 0 bases. DNA of the CDR3: TGTGCCATACGGGGGAGGGCGTCTAGCACAGATACGCAGTATTTT. Protein sequence: CAIRGRASSTDTQYF.

This sequence joins TRBV28 and TRBJ2-5, with TRBD2 identical over 7 bases. Germline V lookup: CDR1 MDHEN, CDR2 SYDVKM. V shed 4 bases and J 6 bases; nucleotides not matched to a gene: 20. CDR3 length: 18 amino acids. The CDR3 region is CASSSPTSLGGKGKTQYF. The CDR3 region has the DNA TGTGCCAGCAGTTCCCCGACGTCCCTGGGGGGGAAGGGCAAGACCCAGTACTTC.

The V and J genes are TRBV1 and TRBJ2-4; the table assigns TRBD2, which was not confirmed against the DNA. TRBV1 is annotated as a pseudogene. This CDR3 region has 16 residues. CDR3 sequence (DNA): TGCACCAGCAGCCAAGCCCGGGGGATAGCCAAAAACATTCAGTACTTC. Amino acids: CTSSQARGIAKNIQYF.

This clone was detected a few times. The chain links TRBV13 to TRBJ2-2, with a tentative D call TRBD2 (5 bases). The CDR3 is 15 residues long. Trimming took 5 bases from V and 8 from J, leaving 18 bases between them. CDR1 and CDR2 from the germline V gene are PRHDT and FYEKMQ (reference sequence). The CDR3 region has the DNA TGTGCCAGCAGCGAAAGGAACGCCGGCGGGGGGGAGCTGTTTTTT. Protein: CASSERNAGGGELFF.

The chain links TRBV5-4 to TRBJ2-7; 7 bases map to TRBD1. The V segment lost 4 bases and the J segment 2 bases; nucleotides outside the gene matches: 3. In germline, CDR1 is SGHNT, CDR2 YYREEE (reference sequence). There are 13 residues in the CDR3. CDR3 DNA: TGTGCCAGCAGCATCGGGACAGCCTACGAGCAGTACTTC. Its protein is CASSIGTAYEQYF.

This CDR3 reads CASSPELRAGEEETQYF. The DNA for the CDR3 is TGTGCCAGCAGCCCCGAACTTCGGGCGGGAGAGGAGGAGACCCAGTACTTC. This chain links TRBV5-4 with TRBJ2-5, with 7 bases fitting TRBD2. The V segment lost 4 bases and the J segment 5 bases; nucleotides outside the gene matches: 17. Germline V CDR1 and CDR2: SGHNT, YYREEE (reference sequence). The CDR3 runs to 17 residues.

This rearrangement joins TRBV5-1 to TRBJ1-4; no clear D. Germline CDR1 SGHRS, CDR2 YFSETQ. V was shortened by 0 bases and J by 7 bases, with 22 bases between the two germline ends. The CDR3 is made up of 18 amino acids. The CDR3 spells CASSLGLLSSRKSEKLFF. The CDR3, as DNA: TGCGCCAGCAGCTTGGGACTATTATCTTCTCGGAAGAGTGAAAAACTGTTTTTT.

The CDR3 protein is CATRQDLISGNTIYF. The CDR3 DNA sequence: TGTGCCACCAGACAGGATTTAATCTCTGGAAACACCATATATTTT. The genes are TRBV15 and TRBJ1-3; tentatively, D is TRBD1 (5 bases). Germline-derived CDR1 and CDR2 are LNHNV and YYDKDF (reference sequence). The CDR3 loop spans 15 amino acids. The V end lost 6 bases, the J end lost 0 bases, and 12 bases lay between the germline ends.

J is TRBJ1-1 and V is TRBV12-5; D unclear. The germline gives CDR1 LGHNT, CDR2 FRNRAP. CDR3 length: 12 residues. Trimming took 4 bases from V and 1 from J, leaving 4 bases between them. This CDR3 reads CASGSPNTEAFF. The CDR3 DNA follows: TGTGCTAGTGGTTCTCCGAACACTGAAGCTTTCTTT.

The chain recombines TRBV28 with TRBJ2-4, with D possibly TRBD1 on 6 matching bases. The CDR3 spans 17 residues. Germline CDR1 MDHEN, CDR2 SYDVKM. V lost 2 bases to trimming and J lost 1 base, with 15 bases between them. The chain's CDR3 is CASSLPPTGRAKNIQYF. CDR3 nucleotides: TGTGCCAGCAGTTTACCTCCGACAGGCCGGGCCAAAAACATTCAGTACTTC.

V usage is TRBV25-1 and J usage is TRBJ1-5; no firm D call. Trimming shortened V by 4 bases and J by 5 bases, and 12 bases separated the two germline ends. The CDR3 covers 14 residues. Germline V CDR1 and CDR2: MGHDK, SYGVNS. This CDR3 reads CASSGVDGDQPQHF. The CDR3 DNA follows: TGTGCCAGCAGTGGGGTCGACGGAGATCAGCCCCAGCATTTT. The complete variable domain, with remaining parts taken from reference TRBV25-1 and TRBJ1-5, reads EADIYQTPRYLVIGTGKKITLECSQTMGHDKMYWYQQDPGMELHLIHYSYGVNSTEKGDLSSESTVSRIRTEHFPLTLESARPSHTSQYLCASSGVDGDQPQHFGDGTRLSIL.

The genes are TRBV6-1 and TRBJ2-7, with 7 bases fitting TRBD2. The CDR3 is 13 residues long. V gave up 6 bases and J gave up 2 bases; unmatched junction bases: 4. The V gene's germline CDR1 is MNHNS and CDR2 SASEGT. CDR3 region: CASSLADAYEQYF. CDR3 in DNA: TGTGCCAGCAGCCTAGCGGACGCCTACGAGCAGTACTTC.

This sequence joins TRBV6-5 and TRBJ1-2; 8 positions match TRBD1. Losses at the gene ends were 4 bases for V and 8 bases for J; bases not matched to a gene: 12. The CDR3 spans 15 residues. Germline V gene sequence: CDR1 MNHEY, CDR2 SVGAGI. The CDR3 loop reads CASSFRQGRTGGYTF. CDR3 in DNA: TGTGCCAGCAGTTTCCGACAGGGGCGGACGGGCGGCTACACCTTC.

The chain joins TRBV14 to TRBJ1-1; D not certain. Germline V gene sequence: CDR1 SGHDN, CDR2 FVKESK. Trimming left V 2 bases short and J 8 bases short, with 15 bases between. The length of the CDR3 is 14 residues. CDR3 sequence (DNA): TGTGCCAGCAGCCAATGGGTGGATGGAGGGGAAGCTTTCTTT. Amino acids: CASSQWVDGGEAFF.

The gene calls are TRBV5-1 and TRBJ2-7; maybe TRBD1 (5 bases). CDR1 and CDR2 from the germline V gene are SGHRS and YFSETQ. V was pared by 0 bases and J by 2 bases, with 12 bases between. This CDR3 region has 15 residues. Here the CDR3 DNA reads TGCGCCAGCAGCTTGGAAAGCCAGGGAACCTACGAGCAGTACTTC. The encoded protein is CASSLESQGTYEQYF.

This clone was seen once. J is TRBJ2-1 and V is TRBV2; 7 bases align to TRBD2. The CDR3 spans 16 residues. Per the germline V gene, CDR1 is SNHLY and CDR2 is FYNNEI. Trimming removed 8 bases from V and 7 bases from J; junction bases left unmatched: 17. CDR3 bases: TGTGCCAGCTCAACTGGCGGACTCCCAGCGGGAAATGAGCAGTTCTTC. As protein: CASSTGGLPAGNEQFF.

This clone has more than one count but fewer than ten. The same CDR3 also results from other DNA sequences found in this sample. CDR3 in DNA: TGCGCCAGCAGGGGGAGTGGCGCTGAAGCTTTCTTT. Translating it yields CASRGSGAEAFF. This sequence joins TRBV5-1 and TRBJ1-1; D is undetermined. V was trimmed by 5 bases and J by 6 bases, leaving 11 bases between them. The CDR3 covers 12 residues. Germline CDR1 SGHRS, CDR2 YFSETQ.

This chain connects TRBV5-1 to TRBJ2-3; TRBD2 might be the D (5 bases). CDR1 is SGHRS, CDR2 YFSETQ, per germline. CDR3 length equals 15 residues. V dropped 4 bases and J dropped 5 bases, with 17 bases sitting between them. The CDR3 bases are TGCGCCAGCAGCCAGGACTCAAGCAGTGGAGATACGCAGTATTTT. Its translation is CASSQDSSSGDTQYF.

The chain is built from TRBV11-2 and TRBJ2-3, with D maybe TRBD2 (6 bases). The CDR3 covers 16 residues. Germline CDR1 and CDR2: SGHAT and FQNNGV. V shed 3 bases and J shed 6 bases, with 19 bases lying between them. CDR3 protein: CASSLAPLAQGDTQYF. The DNA of the CDR3 is TGTGCCAGCAGCTTGGCCCCACTAGCCCAAGGGGATACGCAGTATTTT.